This TCR beta chain was sequenced for a study of CD8 T cells in ankylosing spondylitis (dated 2017 in TCRdb). Looking at the study overall: To find TCR variants linked to disease, the study profiled T cell receptor beta repertoires in ankylosing spondylitis patients and healthy donors. In total, the full study cohort was made up of about 110 healthy donors and some 26 ankylosing spondylitis patients. Samples of peripheral blood were taken, and for ankylosing spondylitis patients, synovial fluid was collected as well. General study outcomes and caveats: Blood from ankylosing spondylitis patients appeared to be characterized by a TCR beta motif made up of under ten highly homologous amino acid variants. Some motif variants were previously reported in synovial fluid and blood of reactive arthritis patients, suggesting common disease-initiation mechanisms. Significant enrichment of the disease-linked clones was reported in matched synovial fluid samples from ankylosing spondylitis patients. The disease-linked clones had a CD8+ phenotype and were found at relatively low frequencies in peripheral blood.

The sequencer listed for this sample is Illumina MiSeq. TCR beta libraries were prepared by quantitative 5'-RACE with molecular barcodes. The authors processed their data as follows. A new computational method based on a probabilistic model of VDJ rearrangement was used to identify disease-linked TCR variants. The raw public data were reprocessed by TCRdb itself: fastp quality trimming at Q25, MiXCR clonotype calling, in-frame beta chains only. Each CDR3 protein appears once, grouped with its most common genes and DNA. TCRdb assigned the V and J calls; the authors' analysis was not used. This sample is represented by about 24,000 distinct CDR3 sequences; about a sixth of them were singletons. Clones ranked in the top ten supply around 30% of the sample. Taken from the germline V gene, the CDR1 and CDR2 loops are SGHVS and FNYEAQ. The CDR3 runs 15 amino acids, cysteine and phenylalanine included. Left in the record is the CDR3 DNA by itself, 45 bases read in frame from the first base. V was cut back by 5 bases and J by 1 base, leaving a gap of 14 bases between them.

As to this clonotype: This clone's antigen is unknown. Base qualities are not at hand, and no much larger clone is one base apart.

Source material: blood. The sequence was obtained from a male donor with ankylosing spondylitis or in good health (not recorded which). Recombination connected TRBV7-6 to TRBJ2-5; no D gene call is confident. The CDR3 is CASSAQPTAQETQYF. The sequenced DNA: TGTGCCAGCAGCGCACAGCCTACGGCCCAAGAGACCCAGTACTTC.